The 27 T cell receptor beta chains reported below all come from one sample, sequenced in a study of cytomegalovirus exposure and HLA in healthy donors. The PCR contained 60 Vbeta and 13 Jbeta primers. The method was immunoSEQ multiplex PCR; TCRdb's version includes in-frame clones alone and lacks a portion of them. The table shows around 130,000 clones, with 65% to 90% occurring only once. Sequencing used PBMCs. All receptors derive from a man younger than 35 in good health and CMV-seronegative.

In its sample, this clone was seen a few times. V gene TRBV5-5 combines with J gene TRBJ2-3; D is perhaps TRBD1 (6 bases). Germline loops: CDR1 SGHKS, CDR2 YYEKEE (reference sequence). The length of the CDR3 is 14 residues. The V end was cut by 2 bases, the J end by 3 bases, with 10 bases between. The CDR3 region is CASSFWTETDTQYF. CDR3 sequence (DNA): TGTGCCAGCAGCTTCTGGACAGAGACAGATACGCAGTATTTT.

The CDR3 loop reads CSVDGSGANVLTF. CDR3 nucleotide sequence: TGCAGCGTTGACGGGTCCGGGGCCAACGTCCTGACTTTC. The rearrangement links TRBV29-1 to TRBJ2-6; D ambiguous. Germline V gene sequence: CDR1 SQVTM, CDR2 ANQGSEA. The germline V and J ends were trimmed by 3 bases and 4 bases, with 7 bases remaining between them. This CDR3 contains 13 residues.

The chain has TRBV7-2 and TRBJ2-3, with D maybe TRBD1 (5 bases). Germline V gene sequence: CDR1 SGHTA, CDR2 FQGNSA. The CDR3 is 18 amino acids. Trimming shortened V by 5 bases and J by 3 bases, and 24 bases separated the two germline ends. The CDR3 loop reads CASSLMGLTFLETDTQYF. CDR3 coding DNA: TGTGCCAGCAGCCTAATGGGGCTAACTTTCTTGGAGACAGATACGCAGTATTTT.

This clone has a handful of counts. This chain joins TRBV6-6 and TRBJ1-1, with TRBD1 matching 11 bases. Germline V gives CDR1 MNHNY, CDR2 SVGAGI (reference sequence). The CDR3 consists of 15 residues. V dropped 5 bases and J dropped 1; count of bases not matched to a gene: 3. CDR3 sequence (DNA): TGTGCCAGCAGTCATGGACAGGGGGCGAACACTGAAGCTTTCTTT. Translated: CASSHGQGANTEAFF.

This chain connects TRBV7-9 to TRBJ1-4, with D possibly being TRBD1 (5 bases). Germline V gene lookup returns CDR1 SEHNR and CDR2 FQNEAQ (reference sequence). V was cut by 1 base and J by 8 bases, with 14 bases left in between. The CDR3 runs to 15 residues. The chain's CDR3 is CASSLEPRVGEKLFF. The DNA for the CDR3 is TGTGCCAGCAGCTTAGAGCCCAGGGTAGGGGAAAAACTGTTTTTT. The whole variable domain, remainder taken from reference TRBV7-9 and TRBJ1-4, is DTGVSQNPRHKITKRGQNVTFRCDPISEHNRLYWYRQTLGQGPEFLTYFQNEAQLEKSRLLSDRFSAERPKGSFSTLEIQRTEQGDSAMYLCASSLEPRVGEKLFFGSGTQLSVL.

CDR3 amino acids: CASSLGLEGRNYGYTF. The DNA of the CDR3 is TGTGCCAGCAGCTTGGGCCTCGAGGGCAGAAACTATGGCTACACCTTC. The chain carries TRBV5-8 and TRBJ1-2; D gene ambiguous. The CDR3 length is 16 residues. The germline V gene encodes CDR1 SGHTS and CDR2 YDEGEE. Trimming stripped 0 bases from V and 2 bases from J, with 14 bases between.

This clone was detected a few times. The chain is built from TRBV18 and TRBJ2-3; 13 nucleotides line up with TRBD2. V shed 2 bases, J shed 3 bases, and the junction held 5 bases outside the gene matches. From germline, CDR1 is KGHSH and CDR2 LQKENI. CDR3 length: 17 amino acids. The CDR3 DNA sequence: TGTGCCAGCTCACCATTTACTAGCGGGAGGGGTACAGATACGCAGTATTTT. As protein: CASSPFTSGRGTDTQYF. Full variable domain (missing parts from reference TRBV18 and TRBJ2-3): NAGVMQNPRHLVRRRGQEARLRCSPMKGHSHVYWYRQLPEEGLKFMVYLQKENIIDESGMPKERFSAEFPKEGPSILRIQQVVRGDSAAYFCASSPFTSGRGTDTQYFGPGTRLTVL.

This clone was recorded once. This chain links TRBV9 with TRBJ2-3; no reliable D call. The germline CDR1 and CDR2 sequences are SGDLS and YYNGEE. CDR3 length equals 13 residues. V shed 0 bases and J shed 0 bases, with 2 bases lying between them. The chain's CDR3 is CASSVASTDTQYF. The CDR3 bases are TGTGCCAGCAGCGTAGCGAGCACAGATACGCAGTATTTT.

This clone was detected a few times. The J gene is TRBJ2-5, the V gene TRBV2; no firm D call. The CDR3 totals 14 residues. The germline CDR1 and CDR2 sequences are SNHLY and FYNNEI. V dropped 7 bases and J dropped 4 bases, with 16 bases sitting between them. CDR3 residues: CASIERALSETQYF. The CDR3 nucleotides are TGTGCCAGCATAGAACGTGCCCTATCAGAGACCCAGTACTTC.

This clone appeared once. V is TRBV6-5 and J is TRBJ2-7, with TRBD1 matching 10 bases. CDR3 size: 14 residues. The ends lost 2 bases at V and 4 bases at J; junction bases unmatched: 2. Germline V gene lookup returns CDR1 MNHEY and CDR2 SVGAGI. CDR3 sequence: CASSYGDRGYEQYF. CDR3 DNA sequence: TGTGCCAGCAGTTACGGGGACAGGGGATACGAGCAGTACTTC.

The genes are TRBV11-2 and TRBJ1-1, with D tentatively TRBD1 (5 bases). The CDR3 loop spans 12 amino acids. The germline CDR1 and CDR2 sequences are SGHAT and FQNNGV. Deletions cut 7 bases from V and 3 bases from J, with 9 bases between. The CDR3, as DNA: TGTGCCAGCAAGCAGGGATACACTGAAGCTTTCTTT. Its protein product is CASKQGYTEAFF.

Comments on this clone: Relative to the germline gene, one junction end is altered; a read error may explain this. This chain links TRBV30 with TRBJ1-1; tentative D call: TRBD1 (6 bases). The CDR3 contains 10 residues. Germline V gene sequence: CDR1 GTSNPN, CDR2 SVGIG (reference sequence). The CDR3 sequence is CAWSVQGLGF. The CDR3 DNA reads TGTGCCTGGAGTGTACAGGGTCTTGGTTTT.

The rearrangement joins TRBV6-5 to TRBJ1-4; D unresolved. There are 12 residues in the CDR3. Between the trimmed V and J ends, which lost 6 bases and 8 bases, there was a span of 10 bases. Germline V gene lookup returns CDR1 MNHEY and CDR2 SVGAGI. The CDR3 reads CASRSNEEKLFF. CDR3 in DNA: TGTGCCAGCAGATCAAACGAGGAAAAACTGTTTTTT.

The V gene is TRBV10-3, the J gene TRBJ2-1, with a weak D call TRBD1 (6 bases). The CDR3 consists of 12 residues. Germline CDR1 ENHRY, CDR2 SYGVKD. V was shortened by 6 bases and J by 9 bases, with 12 bases between the two germline ends. CDR3 nucleotide sequence: TGTGCCATCAGCGGGACATCAGGTGAGCAGTTCTTC. Protein product: CAISGTSGEQFF.

The chain is built from TRBV7-2 and TRBJ1-1, with TRBD1 identical over 8 bases. From germline, CDR1 is SGHTA and CDR2 FQGNSA. Trimming took 2 bases from V and 4 from J; bases not matched to a gene: 0. This CDR3 region has 13 residues. DNA for the CDR3: TGTGCCAGCAGCTTAACAGGGGGCACTGAAGCTTTCTTT. Its translation: CASSLTGGTEAFF.

The V gene is TRBV7-9, the J gene TRBJ1-6; the D is unclear. Trimming cost V 4 bases and J 14 bases, with 6 bases left between them. CDR1 and CDR2 (germline): SEHNR, FQNEAQ (reference sequence). CDR3 size: 10 residues. DNA of the CDR3: TGTGCCAGCAGCTCGGAGACCCTCCACTTT. It specifies CASSSETLHF.

This chain connects TRBV5-6 to TRBJ1-1; D remains unclear. The V gene's germline CDR1 is SGHDT and CDR2 YYEEEE. V gave up 7 bases and J gave up 3 bases, with 13 bases separating them. The CDR3 covers 13 residues. The CDR3 here is CASGGLWDTEAFF. CDR3 in DNA: TGTGCCAGCGGCGGACTGTGGGACACTGAAGCTTTCTTT.

The chain uses TRBV5-4 and TRBJ2-5; 11 nucleotides line up with TRBD2. Germline V gene data show CDR1 as SGHNT and CDR2 as YYREEE (reference sequence). This CDR3 spans 16 amino acids. J lost 2 bases, V lost 5 bases, and 8 bases had no gene match. CDR3 sequence (DNA): TGTGCCAGCAGTTCTAGACTAGCGGGGTCACAAGAGACCCAGTACTTC. Translation gives CASSSRLAGSQETQYF.

The chain joins TRBV10-3 to TRBJ2-1, with a tentative D call TRBD1 (6 bases). This CDR3 region has 14 residues. Germline CDR1 is ENHRY and CDR2 is SYGVKD. Deletions cut 7 bases from V and 0 bases from J, with 10 bases between. CDR3 sequence reads: CAIMGQSSYNEQFF. CDR3 coding DNA: TGTGCCATCATGGGACAAAGCTCCTACAATGAGCAGTTCTTC.

The chain links TRBV9 to TRBJ2-3; 10 nucleotides agree with TRBD2. The CDR3 is 18 residues long. V gave up 3 bases and J gave up 9 bases; unmatched junction bases: 19. Germline V gene sequence: CDR1 SGDLS, CDR2 YYNGEE. This CDR3 is CASSASGERGGLSGTQYF. The CDR3 bases are TGTGCCAGCAGCGCGTCCGGGGAGCGGGGGGGCCTGAGTGGGACGCAGTATTTT. Full variable domain (outside the CDR3, taken from reference TRBV9 and TRBJ2-3): DSGVTQTPKHLITATGQRVTLRCSPRSGDLSVYWYQQSLDQGLQFLIQYYNGEERAKGNILERFSAQQFPDLHSELNLSSLELGDSALYFCASSASGERGGLSGTQYFGPGTRLTVL.

This chain uses TRBV6-6 with TRBJ1-1, with a possible D match to TRBD1 (6 bases). Looked up from germline, CDR1 is MNHNY and CDR2 is SVGAGI (reference sequence). The CDR3 contains 13 residues. V shed 8 bases and J shed 2 bases, with 12 bases lying between them. As DNA, the CDR3 is TGTGCCAGCTTACAGGGAAGTAACACTGAAGCTTTCTTT. Translated, it gives CASLQGSNTEAFF.

The rearrangement joins TRBV4-1 to TRBJ1-5, with D possibly TRBD1 on 6 matching bases. The germline V gene has CDR1 MGHRA and CDR2 YSYEKL. The V gene lost 4 bases and the J gene lost 4 bases, with 17 bases spanning the gap. This CDR3 comprises 16 residues. The CDR3 coding sequence is TGCGCCAGCAGCCCATCGGAGGACAGCAAGAATCAGCCCCAGCATTTT. It specifies CASSPSEDSKNQPQHF.

This clone has a handful of counts. V is TRBV6-5 and J is TRBJ1-6; the D is unclear. This CDR3 is 16 amino acids long. The germline V and J ends were trimmed by 0 bases and 13 bases, with 19 bases remaining between them. The germline CDR1 and CDR2 sequences are MNHEY and SVGAGI. The chain's CDR3 is CASSYSKFYPLNPLHF. In DNA, the CDR3 is TGTGCCAGCAGTTACTCGAAATTCTATCCCTTGAATCCCCTCCACTTT.

V is TRBV27 and J is TRBJ2-3, with 11 bases lining up with TRBD2. CDR3 length: 18 amino acids. The germline V gene encodes CDR1 MNHEY and CDR2 SMNVEV (reference sequence). The junction had 11 bases not matched to a gene; V was cut back by 6 bases and J by 0 bases. This chain's CDR3 is CASRQTRLAGTSTDTQYF. The DNA of the CDR3 is TGTGCCAGCAGACAGACCCGACTAGCGGGGACTAGCACAGATACGCAGTATTTT.

The chain combines TRBV6-6 with TRBJ1-5; D ambiguous. This CDR3 contains 15 residues. V was clipped by 2 bases and J by 4 bases, with 12 bases between them. Germline V gives CDR1 MNHNY, CDR2 SVGAGI (reference sequence). CDR3 amino acids: CASSYPRERNQPQHF. DNA for the CDR3: TGTGCCAGCAGTTACCCCAGAGAGAGGAATCAGCCCCAGCATTTT.

The chain employs TRBV7-8 and TRBJ1-2; D is possibly TRBD1 (6 bases). The CDR3 spans 14 residues. The ends were cut back, 5 bases at V and 5 bases at J, with 15 bases in the middle. Germline V gene sequence: CDR1 SGHVS, CDR2 FQNEAQ. CDR3 sequence (DNA): TGTGCCAGCAGCCACAAAAGGACAGTTTATGGCTACACCTTC. It encodes CASSHKRTVYGYTF.

The chain links TRBV18 to TRBJ2-5, with a tentative D call TRBD1 (5 bases). CDR1 is KGHSH and CDR2 is LQKENI in the germline V gene. The CDR3 spans 15 residues. Trimming shortened V by 1 base and J by 1 base, and 10 bases separated the two germline ends. Here the CDR3 DNA reads TGTGCCAGCTCACCACGAACAGGTTCCCAAGAGACCCAGTACTTC. It translates to CASSPRTGSQETQYF.